This entry lists 8 T cell receptor beta chains sequenced from one sample in a study of OX40 agonist ivuxolimab in advanced cancers. Method: immunoSEQ multiplex PCR; TCRdb's copy keeps in-frame clones and lacks some. The repertoire includes roughly 54,000 clones, around 89% of them detected once, and 1.4% sits in the top ten. The starting material was CD4+ or CD8+ T cells sorted from blood, obtained in a trial of the OX40 agonist ivuxolimab. All receptors come from an adult with an advanced solid tumor such as melanoma, head and neck, liver or kidney cancer.

This chain uses TRBV23-1 with TRBJ2-7, with D possibly being TRBD1 (5 bases). TRBV23-1 is classed as an ORF, of uncertain function. Deletions cut 6 bases from V and 2 bases from J, with 20 bases between. This CDR3 is built from 16 residues. CDR3 sequence reads: CASSRSADGQTYEQYF. As DNA, the CDR3 is TGCGCCAGCAGCCGAAGTGCGGATGGACAAACCTACGAGCAGTACTTC.

CDR3 in amino acids: CASSPGGPSGELFF. Here the CDR3 DNA reads TGTGCCAGCTCACCGGGAGGCCCGAGCGGGGAGCTGTTTTTT. The chain couples TRBV18 to TRBJ2-2; possible D gene TRBD2, 6 bases. V lost 3 bases to trimming and J lost 7 bases, with 12 bases between them. Per the germline V gene, CDR1 is KGHSH and CDR2 is LQKENI. This CDR3 comprises 14 residues.

V and J are TRBV18 and TRBJ1-5; D ambiguous. The CDR3 has 14 amino acids. Per germline, CDR1 KGHSH and CDR2 LQKENI. Trimming left V 3 bases short and J 4 bases short, with 10 bases between. In DNA, the CDR3 is TGTGCCAGCTCACCCCGGCAGACAAATCAGCCCCAGCATTTT. It yields the protein CASSPRQTNQPQHF.

The chain employs TRBV7-6 and TRBJ2-3; D perhaps matches TRBD2 (6 bases). The germline gives CDR1 SGHVS, CDR2 FNYEAQ. The length of the CDR3 is 13 residues. Trimming left V 8 bases short and J 3 bases short, with 12 bases between. The CDR3 sequence: CASLGGGTDTQYF. The CDR3 region has the DNA TGTGCCAGCCTTGGGGGAGGTACAGATACGCAGTATTTT.

This clone was seen a single time. The J gene is TRBJ2-3, the V gene TRBV11-2; D is uncertain. V lost 1 base to trimming and J lost 1 base, with 12 bases between them. The CDR3 consists of 16 residues. Germline V gene sequence: CDR1 SGHAT, CDR2 FQNNGV. CDR3 DNA sequence: TGTGCCAGCAGCTTAGGGATCGTTCGGGGCACAGATACGCAGTATTTT. It yields the protein CASSLGIVRGTDTQYF.

The chain couples TRBV6-1 to TRBJ1-1, with 7 bases matching TRBD1. CDR1 is MNHNS and CDR2 is SASEGT in the germline V gene. The CDR3 runs 15 residues. J was trimmed by 1 base and V by 6 bases; bases with no gene match: 8. The CDR3 sequence: CASRQGNFKNTEAFF. In DNA form, the CDR3 reads TGTGCCAGCAGACAGGGGAACTTCAAGAACACTGAAGCTTTCTTT.

The chain carries TRBV19 and TRBJ1-2; perhaps TRBD1 as D (5 bases). The CDR3 consists of 13 residues. The V and J ends lost 10 bases and 1 base respectively, with 13 bases between them. The germline CDR1 and CDR2 sequences are LNHDA and SQIVND (reference sequence). The CDR3 nucleotides read TGTGCCACACGTTGGGGGGTTAACTATGGCTACACCTTC. It encodes CATRWGVNYGYTF.

This chain links TRBV28 with TRBJ2-5; 10 nucleotides align to TRBD1. Per germline, CDR1 MDHEN and CDR2 SYDVKM. After removal of 8 bases from V and 5 bases from J, the junction contained 5 bases not matched to a gene. This CDR3 is 13 amino acids long. This CDR3 is CASQTGGEETQYF. CDR3 bases: TGTGCCAGCCAGACAGGGGGCGAGGAGACCCAGTACTTC.